Listed here are 3 T cell receptor beta chains from one sample, sequenced in a study of control samples from healthy donors and cancer patients. Using immunoSEQ multiplex PCR, the repertoire was profiled, and TCRdb retains in-frame clones only, with some absent. The table has about 150,000 clones, approximately 94% seen once. What was sequenced was blood. These receptor sequences come from a woman between 40 and 50 years old in good health.

The gene calls are TRBV18 and TRBJ1-1; D is possibly TRBD1 (6 bases). The germline V and J ends were trimmed by 6 bases and 2 bases, with 19 bases remaining between them. Germline V CDR1 and CDR2: KGHSH, LQKENI. This CDR3 has 16 amino acids. CDR3 sequence (DNA): TGTGCCAGCTCTCCCGGGACATGGGGGATCAACACTGAAGCTTTCTTT. Amino acid sequence: CASSPGTWGINTEAFF.

The chain links TRBV2 to TRBJ2-1; no clear D gene. Germline assignment: CDR1 SNHLY and CDR2 FYNNEI. With 5 bases removed from V and 8 bases from J, the gap between germline ends came to 10 bases. This CDR3 is 12 amino acids long. CDR3 protein: CASSQERYEQFF. The CDR3 nucleotides read TGTGCCAGCAGTCAAGAGCGCTATGAGCAGTTCTTC. The entire variable domain, with the rest obtained from reference TRBV2 and TRBJ2-1, is as follows: EPEVTQTPSHQVTQMGQEVILRCVPISNHLYFYWYRQILGQKVEFLVSFYNNEISEKSEIFDDQFSVERPDGSNFTLKIRSTKLEDSAMYFCASSQERYEQFFGPGTRLTVL.

The chain combines TRBV7-2 with TRBJ2-1; 9 nucleotides agree with TRBD2. Germline V gene data show CDR1 as SGHTA and CDR2 as FQGNSA. V lost 2 bases to trimming and J lost 4 bases; unmatched junction nucleotides: 12. The CDR3 extends over 18 amino acids. Here the CDR3 reads CASSLSPAGGPGYNEQFF. The CDR3 bases are TGTGCCAGCAGCTTAAGTCCAGCGGGGGGTCCCGGGTACAATGAGCAGTTCTTC.